The rows below give T cell receptor beta chains drawn from one sample of a study of blood T cell repertoires in COVID-19. Assay used: immunoSEQ multiplex PCR; TCRdb lists only in-frame clones, some missing. The repertoire includes about 180,000 clones, 80% to 90% of them detected once, and around 9.9% sits in the top ten. Material: peripheral blood. These receptors originate from a human donor with active or convalescent COVID-19. The donor label of this sample is uncertain. Both conserved end residues are trimmed from each CDR3.

TRBV13,16,ASSLVGLASRSYNEQF
TRBV9,13,ASRRDRANTGELF
TRBV9,14,ASSTPRDIGEEKLF
TRBV30,14,AWSVLWSSGRQKQF
TRBV6-4,11,ASSERLNYGYT
TRBV24-1,14,ATSDRSGYSYNEQF
TRBV6-1,12,ASSEQISNQPQH
TRBV7-2,13,ASNSQGQGSYEQY
TRBV28,12,ASSPSRDAPEAF
TRBV7-9,11,ASSLGGTGELF
TRBV5-1,14,ASSLDGVWGANVLT
TRBV11-2,14,ASSYAGTSGNYEQY
TRBV4-3,12,ASSQDRSSDTQY
TRBV12-3/TRBV12-4,9,ASSYGGTQH